This TCR beta chain stems from a study of T cell responses to AZD1222 COVID-19 vaccine. Study-wide results and caveats: Among the donors, most were white British and more were female, and clonal diversity was possibly underestimated.

Produced via immunoSEQ multiplex PCR; TCRdb's table is partial and in-frame only. Of about 160,000 clones listed, 92% are singletons. This CDR3 comprises 11 residues. The germline V and J ends were trimmed by 9 bases and 3 bases, with 8 bases remaining between them. CDR1 and CDR2 from the germline V gene are KGHSY and FQNENV. Worth noting for this clone: Its antigen is still unknown.

This receptor was identified in an adult in good health. J is TRBJ2-5 and V is TRBV16; D gene ambiguous. Sequenced here: peripheral blood, sampled on day 0 of MenACWY control vaccination. CDR3 in DNA: TGTGCCAGTTCTGAGGAAGAGACCCAGTACTTC. Translated: CASSEEETQYF.